Listed below are T cell receptor beta chains from one sample, sequenced in a study of blood T cells in healthy people across ages. TCRdb ran MiXCR on the 5' RACE reads and lists one entry per CDR3 protein. The data show hundreds of thousands of distinct CDR3 sequences, 45% to 50% seen once. Sample: blood. The receptors were gathered from a young man in good health. Both conserved end residues are part of each CDR3. Each record gives: D gene, clone size, V gene, J gene, CDR3 DNA, CDR3 protein. A D gene is named only where the DNA matches it firmly. Clone sizes are given selectively: once, few, many, or a class where the clone is expanded.

.,few,TRBV28,TRBJ2-4,TGTGCCAGCAGTTCCAGGGGAGGGGAGCAGTACTTC,CASSSRGGEQYF
.,.,TRBV20-1,TRBJ2-7,TGCAGTGCTAGAGACCAGGGGTTCGTCCACGAGCAGTACTTC,CSARDQGFVHEQYF
TRBD2,.,TRBV12-3/TRBV12-4,TRBJ2-7,TGTGCCAGCAGCCGCTCCGGCGGGGGCGAGCAGTACTTC,CASSRSGGGEQYF
.,.,TRBV20-1,TRBJ2-1,TGCAGTGCTAGAGATCCCACAGGGCGGTACGAGCAGTTCTTC,CSARDPTGRYEQFF
TRBD1,many,TRBV7-3,TRBJ2-1,TGTGCCAGCAGCTTGCAGGGGACAGGATATTACAATGAGCAGTTCTTC,CASSLQGTGYYNEQFF
TRBD2,.,TRBV20-1,TRBJ2-3,TGCAGTCCTACCCCCGGACTAGCGGGGTTCACAGATACGCAGTATTTT,CSPTPGLAGFTDTQYF
TRBD1,.,TRBV28,TRBJ1-5,TGTGCCAGCAGTTTACAGGGACAGGGCCATCAGCCCCAGCATTTT,CASSLQGQGHQPQHF
.,few,TRBV5-6,TRBJ1-5,TGTGCCAGCAGCTTGGGGCCATATAGCAATCAGCCCCAGCATTTT,CASSLGPYSNQPQHF
.,.,TRBV3-1,TRBJ2-1,TGTGCCAGCAGCCAAGCGGGGCAGGGTTACAATGAGCAGTTCTTC,CASSQAGQGYNEQFF
.,once,TRBV29-1,TRBJ2-2,TGCAGCGTTGTAGACAGTAGAGCCGGGGAGCTGTTTTTT,CSVVDSRAGELFF
.,few,TRBV13,TRBJ2-5,TGTGCCAGCAGCTATCGCTCCCGAGGGGGGGAAGAGACCCAGTACTTC,CASSYRSRGGEETQYF
TRBD1,many,TRBV12-3/TRBV12-4,TRBJ2-1,TGTGCCAGCAGTTCCGGGACAGGATTCTACAATGAGCAGTTCTTC,CASSSGTGFYNEQFF
TRBD2,.,TRBV29-1,TRBJ2-7,TGCAGCGTTGACCTAGCGGGGGGATCCTACGAGCAGTACTTC,CSVDLAGGSYEQYF
TRBD1,.,TRBV6-6,TRBJ1-5,TGTGCCAGCAGGTCCGGGACAGATAGCAATCAGCCCCAGCATTTT,CASRSGTDSNQPQHF
.,.,TRBV28,TRBJ1-1,TGTGCCAGCAACGCGCTCGTGGACCGGAACACTGAAGCTTTCTTT,CASNALVDRNTEAFF
.,few,TRBV29-1,TRBJ2-3,TGCAGCGTTGTGGCTAGCACAGATACGCAGTATTTT,CSVVASTDTQYF
.,.,TRBV7-2,TRBJ1-2,TGTGCCAGCAGCTTTGGCGCGCGTGGCTACACCTTC,CASSFGARGYTF
.,.,TRBV7-2,TRBJ1-1,TGTGCCAGCAGCACACAGGGCTTCACTGAAGCTTTCTTT,CASSTQGFTEAFF
.,few,TRBV7-2,TRBJ2-7,TGTGCCAGCAGCTTGACGGGGGCCAGAGAGCAGTACTTC,CASSLTGAREQYF
.,.,TRBV7-2,TRBJ1-5,TGTGCCAGCAGCTTCCAGCAGGGTAACCGCAATCAGCCCCAGCATTTT,CASSFQQGNRNQPQHF
TRBD1,.,TRBV30,TRBJ2-5,TGTGCCTGGGGGGACAGTCAATGGTACCAAGAGACCCAGTACTTC,CAWGDSQWYQETQYF
.,.,TRBV29-1,TRBJ1-1,TGCAGCGTTTCCCGAGCAGATATGAACACTGAAGCTTTCTTT,CSVSRADMNTEAFF
TRBD2,.,TRBV5-1,TRBJ2-5,TGCGCCAGCAGCTCAAGGACTAGCGGGAGGGAGACCCAGTACTTC,CASSSRTSGRETQYF
TRBD2,few,TRBV13,TRBJ2-1,TGTGCCAGCAGCTTAAGCCTAGCGGCGGACAATGAGCAGTTCTTC,CASSLSLAADNEQFF
TRBD2,few,TRBV9,TRBJ2-3,TGTGCCAGCAGCGTGACACCCTCGACTAGCGGGAGCACAGATACGCAGTATTTT,CASSVTPSTSGSTDTQYF
.,.,TRBV18,TRBJ1-1,TGTGCCAGCGCATGGGGGTGGGGCACTGAAGCTTTCTTT,CASAWGWGTEAFF